Each of the 8 T cell receptor beta chains below was sequenced from the same sample in a study of blood T cell repertoires in COVID-19. The repertoire was sequenced with immunoSEQ multiplex PCR; TCRdb's copy has only in-frame clones and lacks some. The sample holds roughly 700,000 clones, 80% to 90% seen once. The sequenced sample consisted of peripheral blood. The receptors stem from a woman aged 18-30 years with acute or convalescent COVID-19.

V usage is TRBV7-9 and J usage is TRBJ2-6, with 12 nucleotides matching TRBD2. CDR3 length: 18 amino acids. CDR1 is SEHNR, CDR2 FQNEAQ, per germline (reference sequence). V shed 2 bases and J 0 bases; nucleotides not matched to a gene: 2. The CDR3 region is CASSLRLAGDSGANVLTF. As DNA, the CDR3 is TGTGCCAGCAGCTTACGACTAGCGGGGGACTCTGGGGCCAACGTCCTGACTTTC.

The chain couples TRBV5-3 to TRBJ1-1; D not resolved. TRBV5-3 is sorted into the ORF group, with uncertain function. This CDR3 is 13 amino acids long. Trimming left V 4 bases short and J 1 base short, with 8 bases between. DNA of the CDR3: TGTGCCAGAAGCCGAGACAAGAACACTGAAGCTTTCTTT. It is translated as CARSRDKNTEAFF.

The chain joins TRBV9 to TRBJ1-2, with TRBD1 matching over 9 bases. The CDR3 totals 15 residues. Per the germline V gene, CDR1 is SGDLS and CDR2 is YYNGEE. Losses at the gene ends were 3 bases for V and 8 bases for J; bases not matched to a gene: 11. Here the CDR3 DNA reads TGTGCCAGCAGCGGGAGGACAGGGGCAAATGAAGGCTACACCTTC. It encodes CASSGRTGANEGYTF.

The chain uses TRBV28 and TRBJ1-3, with a weak D call TRBD1 (5 bases). The V gene lost 6 bases and the J gene lost 0 bases, with 18 bases spanning the gap. CDR1 and CDR2 from the germline V gene are MDHEN and SYDVKM. The CDR3 runs 17 residues. The CDR3 DNA follows: TGTGCCAGCAGCTCCCCCCCAGGGTCTAACTCTGGAAACACCATATATTTT. This sequence encodes CASSSPPGSNSGNTIYF. The whole variable domain, filled in from reference TRBV28 and TRBJ1-3, reads DVKVTQSSRYLVKRTGEKVFLECVQDMDHENMFWYRQDPGLGLRLIYFSYDVKMKEKGDIPEGYSVSREKKERFSLILESASTNQTSMYLCASSSPPGSNSGNTIYFGEGSWLTVV.

This chain links TRBV3-1 (or the pseudogene TRBV3-2) with TRBJ1-2, with D perhaps matching TRBD1 (5 bases). V was clipped by 1 base and J by 3 bases, with 9 bases between them. The CDR3 runs to 14 residues. Looked up from germline, CDR1 is LGHDT and CDR2 is YNNKEL (reference sequence). The CDR3 loop reads CASSQAGVDYGYTF. The CDR3 bases are TGTGCCAGCAGCCAAGCGGGGGTTGACTATGGCTACACCTTC.

CDR3 protein: CASSLRQGSYPGELFF. Written as DNA, the CDR3 is TGTGCCAGCAGTTTACGACAGGGAAGTTACCCCGGGGAGCTGTTTTTT. The chain recombines TRBV6-5 with TRBJ2-2; 7 bases line up with TRBD1. The CDR3 consists of 16 residues. The germline gives CDR1 MNHEY, CDR2 SVGAGI. V shed 4 bases, J shed 6 bases, and the junction held 11 bases outside the gene matches.

This chain links TRBV19 with TRBJ2-6, with D possibly being TRBD1 (5 bases). V lost 3 bases to trimming and J lost 2 bases, with 14 bases between them. This CDR3 comprises 17 residues. CDR1 and CDR2 from the germline V gene are LNHDA and SQIVND (reference sequence). The CDR3 sequence is CASSIGQGLTGANVLTF. DNA of the CDR3: TGTGCCAGTAGTATTGGTCAGGGCCTCACTGGGGCCAACGTCCTGACTTTC.

This chain connects TRBV27 to TRBJ1-1; tentative D call: TRBD1 (6 bases). The CDR3 is made up of 15 amino acids. V was clipped by 3 bases and J by 8 bases, with 19 bases between them. CDR1 is MNHEY, CDR2 SMNVEV, per germline (reference sequence). The CDR3 sequence: CASSLTPSGQPEAFF. The CDR3 region has the DNA TGTGCCAGCAGTTTGACCCCCTCTGGACAGCCAGAAGCTTTCTTT.